Below, 22 T cell receptor beta chains from the same sample are listed, as sequenced in a study of cytomegalovirus exposure and HLA in healthy donors. 13 Jbeta primers and 60 Vbeta primers were used for the PCR. Sequenced by immunoSEQ multiplex PCR; TCRdb stores in-frame clones only, minus some. The sample yields 140,000 or so clones, 70% to 85% seen once. The sample was PBMCs. All receptors derive from an older woman in good health and CMV-seropositive.

The chain uses TRBV7-2 and TRBJ1-3; D call uncertain. Trimming stripped 2 bases from V and 3 bases from J, with 2 bases between. CDR1 and CDR2 from the germline V gene are SGHTA and FQGNSA. The CDR3 loop spans 12 amino acids. The CDR3 DNA is TGTGCCAGCAGCTTATATGGAAACACCATATATTTT. This translates into CASSLYGNTIYF.

The chain links TRBV27 to TRBJ2-7, with 7 positions matching TRBD1. V lost 8 bases and J lost 7; bases outside the gene matches: 14. The germline gives CDR1 MNHEY, CDR2 SMNVEV (reference sequence). This CDR3 has 14 amino acids. CDR3 nucleotides: TGTGCCAGCCCCGGCCAGGGGGACGGGTGGGAGCAGTACTTC. This encodes CASPGQGDGWEQYF.

V usage is TRBV6-6 and J usage is TRBJ1-4, with TRBD1 as a possible D gene (6 bases). This CDR3 region has 14 residues. The V gene's germline CDR1 is MNHNY and CDR2 SVGAGI (reference sequence). V was cut by 6 bases and J by 8 bases, with 16 bases left in between. CDR3 protein: CASRAGQGSEKLFF. The CDR3 nucleotides read TGTGCCAGCAGGGCCGGTCAGGGGAGCGAAAAACTGTTTTTT.

This sequence joins TRBV4-2 and TRBJ2-1; possible D gene TRBD1, 5 bases. V lost 4 bases and J 7 bases, leaving 17 bases between the germline ends. Germline CDR1 reads LGHNA; CDR2 reads YNFKEQ. The CDR3 loop spans 15 amino acids. The CDR3 sequence: CASSREGRVSNEQFF. The CDR3 region has the DNA TGTGCCAGCAGCCGGGAAGGCAGGGTTAGTAATGAGCAGTTCTTC.

The rearrangement joins TRBV15 to TRBJ2-7; a weak D match, TRBD2 (6 bases). Germline V gene data show CDR1 as LNHNV and CDR2 as YYDKDF (reference sequence). The CDR3 extends over 17 amino acids. V lost 3 bases, J lost 3 bases, and 21 bases lay in between. CDR3 residues: CATSSQLTPGLNYEQYF. The CDR3 DNA sequence: TGTGCCACCAGCAGCCAATTAACCCCGGGACTCAACTACGAGCAGTACTTC.

This clone was picked up a small number of times. The genes are TRBV5-6 and TRBJ2-7, with 9 bases fitting TRBD1. Germline assignment: CDR1 SGHDT and CDR2 YYEEEE. The CDR3 consists of 14 residues. V gave up 5 bases and J gave up 4 bases; unmatched junction bases: 7. The CDR3 DNA is TGTGCCAGCAGTTTCCGGGGACAGGGATACGAGCAGTACTTC. Translating gives CASSFRGQGYEQYF.

The chain is built from TRBV7-8 and TRBJ2-2; TRBD1 matches 10 bases. Losses at the gene ends were 8 bases for V and 7 bases for J; bases not matched to a gene: 10. The germline CDR1 and CDR2 sequences are SGHVS and FQNEAQ. The CDR3 runs to 15 residues. The CDR3 nucleotides are TGTGCCAGCCGCGGGACAGGGGCCCCCATCGGGGAGCTGTTTTTT. Translating gives CASRGTGAPIGELFF.

The chain recombines TRBV9 with TRBJ2-1; the match to TRBD2 covers 7 bases. This CDR3 contains 15 residues. Per the germline V gene, CDR1 is SGDLS and CDR2 is YYNGEE. Unmatched junction bases numbered 6, after V lost 0 bases and J lost 6 bases. As DNA, the CDR3 is TGTGCCAGCAGCGTAGGAAGCGGGATCCCCAATGAGCAGTTCTTC. Its translation is CASSVGSGIPNEQFF.

The V and J genes are TRBV5-1 and TRBJ2-3; perhaps TRBD2 as D (5 bases). Germline CDR1 and CDR2: SGHRS and YFSETQ. V lost 4 bases and J lost 5, with 11 bases in between. This CDR3 spans 13 amino acids. This chain's CDR3 is CASSRRLGDTQYF. As DNA, the CDR3 is TGCGCCAGCAGCAGGAGGCTCGGAGATACGCAGTATTTT.

CDR3 sequence reads: CASSPRGGDGGSYNEQFF. The CDR3, as DNA: TGCGCCAGCAGCCCCCGGGGAGGGGATGGCGGGTCCTACAATGAGCAGTTCTTC. The V call is TRBV4-3, the J call TRBJ2-1; the match to TRBD2 covers 7 bases. This CDR3 is built from 18 residues. The J segment lost 1 base and the V segment lost 4 bases, leaving 13 bases of the junction unmatched. CDR1 is LGHNA and CDR2 is YSLEER in the germline V gene.

This clone was observed a handful of times. The chain couples TRBV7-2 to TRBJ2-5; TRBD2 is a possible D gene (6 bases). The CDR3 sequence is 13 residues long. From germline, CDR1 is SGHTA and CDR2 FQGNSA. Trimming took 8 bases from V and 3 from J, leaving 13 bases between them. CDR3 sequence reads: CASGGGGKETQYF. CDR3 bases: TGTGCCAGCGGGGGAGGCGGGAAAGAGACCCAGTACTTC.

The chain has TRBV5-1 and TRBJ2-3; a possible D gene is TRBD2 (5 bases). This CDR3 has 13 residues. V lost 6 bases and J lost 5, with 13 bases in between. Germline lookup yields CDR1 SGHRS and CDR2 YFSETQ. The CDR3 loop is CASTLSGGDTQYF. The CDR3 coding sequence is TGCGCCAGCACCCTGAGTGGAGGAGATACGCAGTATTTT.

This clone showed up just once. The chain has TRBV25-1 and TRBJ2-5; D perhaps matches TRBD1 (5 bases). V was trimmed by 6 bases and J by 4 bases, leaving 12 bases between them. The CDR3 runs 13 residues. Per the germline V gene, CDR1 is MGHDK and CDR2 is SYGVNS. The CDR3: CASRTGARETQYF. Here the CDR3 DNA reads TGTGCCAGCAGAACAGGAGCCAGAGAGACCCAGTACTTC.

The chain is built from TRBV11-3 and TRBJ2-4; TRBD2 matches 10 bases. This CDR3 is built from 20 residues. Trimming removed 0 bases from V and 0 bases from J; junction bases left unmatched: 11. Germline assignment: CDR1 SGHNT and CDR2 YENEEA. The CDR3 protein is CASSLEGRGLAEVAKNIQYF. In DNA, the CDR3 is TGTGCCAGCAGCTTAGAAGGGAGAGGACTAGCGGAAGTAGCCAAAAACATTCAGTACTTC.

The rearrangement uses TRBV29-1 and TRBJ1-2; 8 positions match TRBD1. Germline V gives CDR1 SQVTM, CDR2 ANQGSEA. The CDR3 consists of 15 residues. V was clipped by 8 bases and J by 8 bases; unmatched bases: 19. The CDR3 DNA reads as TGCAGCACTCTCCGGACGCGACAGGGGTCAAAAGGCTACACCTTC. Amino acid sequence: CSTLRTRQGSKGYTF.

The chain is built from TRBV5-1 and TRBJ2-7, with 9 bases identical to TRBD1. Germline V CDR1 and CDR2: SGHRS, YFSETQ. This CDR3 spans 13 amino acids. Trimming removed 5 bases from V and 3 bases from J; junction bases left unmatched: 3. CDR3 in DNA: TGCGCCAGCAGACAGGGGGCGGGCTACGAGCAGTACTTC. It codes for CASRQGAGYEQYF.

J is TRBJ2-2 and V is TRBV11-2; TRBD2 matches at 7 bases. The V gene end was trimmed by 5 bases and the J gene end by 6 bases; junction bases not matched to a gene: 6. The CDR3 consists of 14 residues. The germline V gene has CDR1 SGHAT and CDR2 FQNNGV. As DNA, the CDR3 is TGTGCCAGCAGCCTAGCGGTGCCGGCCGGGGAGCTGTTTTTT. As protein: CASSLAVPAGELFF.

The CDR3 DNA reads as TGTGCCAGCAGCGTAGGTGTCCGGCCTACTAGCTCCCTCACCGGGGAGCTGTTTTTT. Translated, it gives CASSVGVRPTSSLTGELFF. V and J are TRBV9 and TRBJ2-2; D may be TRBD2 (6 bases). The CDR3 runs 19 residues. In germline, CDR1 is SGDLS, CDR2 YYNGEE. V was pared by 0 bases and J by 4 bases, with 22 bases between. Supplemented by reference TRBV9 and TRBJ2-2, the full variable domain reads DSGVTQTPKHLITATGQRVTLRCSPRSGDLSVYWYQQSLDQGLQFLIQYYNGEERAKGNILERFSAQQFPDLHSELNLSSLELGDSALYFCASSVGVRPTSSLTGELFFGEGSRLTVL.

The table lists this clone with a count of one. The rearrangement uses TRBV28 and TRBJ2-5, with TRBD2 matching 10 bases. The CDR3 length is 16 residues. CDR1 and CDR2 (germline): MDHEN, SYDVKM. V gave up 3 bases and J gave up 9 bases; unmatched junction bases: 13. DNA of the CDR3: TGTGCCAGCAGTTTCCCCTCACTAGCGGGGCCGAAGGCCCAGTACTTC. As protein: CASSFPSLAGPKAQYF. Complete variable domain (other parts from reference TRBV28 and TRBJ2-5): DVKVTQSSRYLVKRTGEKVFLECVQDMDHENMFWYRQDPGLGLRLIYFSYDVKMKEKGDIPEGYSVSREKKERFSLILESASTNQTSMYLCASSFPSLAGPKAQYFGPGTRLLVL.

The V call is TRBV15, the J call TRBJ2-7; D is perhaps TRBD2 (6 bases). Germline V gene lookup returns CDR1 LNHNV and CDR2 YYDKDF (reference sequence). The CDR3 runs to 14 residues. Trimming left V 8 bases short and J 0 bases short, with 14 bases between. The CDR3 DNA reads TGTGCCACCGCAAGACCGGGAGACTCCTACGAGCAGTACTTC. This encodes CATARPGDSYEQYF. Full variable domain (missing parts from reference TRBV15 and TRBJ2-7): DAMVIQNPRYQVTQFGKPVTLSCSQTLNHNVMYWYQQKSSQAPKLLFHYYDKDFNNEADTPDNFQSRRPNTSFCFLDIRSPGLGDTAMYLCATARPGDSYEQYFGPGTRLTVT.

The chain carries TRBV15 and TRBJ2-5; 7 nucleotides agree with TRBD2. CDR1 and CDR2 (germline): LNHNV, YYDKDF (reference sequence). The V gene end was trimmed by 0 bases and the J gene end by 2 bases; junction bases not matched to a gene: 0. The CDR3 sequence is 14 residues long. The CDR3: CATSREGGQETQYF. CDR3 bases: TGTGCCACCAGCAGAGAGGGGGGGCAAGAGACCCAGTACTTC.

This clone was picked up a small number of times. V gene TRBV28 combines with J gene TRBJ2-7, with no clear D. The CDR3 is 11 amino acids. CDR1 and CDR2 from the germline V gene are MDHEN and SYDVKM. V was clipped by 2 bases and J by 4 bases, with 3 bases between them. The CDR3 loop is CASSLTYEQYF. CDR3 nucleotide sequence: TGTGCCAGCAGTTTAACATACGAGCAGTACTTC.